A single sample is the source of the 7 T cell receptor beta chains below, sequenced in a study of cytomegalovirus exposure and HLA in healthy donors. The PCR used 60 Vbeta and 13 Jbeta primers. Sequencing used immunoSEQ multiplex PCR; TCRdb keeps in-frame clones, though not all of them. This table holds approximately 220,000 clones, roughly 82% found once. The sequenced sample was PBMCs. The receptors were gathered from a man aged 35-49 years in good health and CMV-seropositive.

This chain uses TRBV5-4 with TRBJ2-7; a weak D match, TRBD1 (5 bases). CDR3 length: 13 amino acids. Germline V CDR1 and CDR2: SGHNT, YYREEE (reference sequence). Trimming removed 2 bases at V and 3 bases at J, with 9 bases between. CDR3 region: CASSLDRHYEQYF. The CDR3 bases are TGTGCCAGCAGCTTAGACAGACACTACGAGCAGTACTTC. The full variable domain, rest sourced from reference TRBV5-4 and TRBJ2-7, is ETGVTQSPTHLIKTRGQQVTLRCSSQSGHNTVSWYQQALGQGPQFIFQYYREEENGRGNFPPRFSGLQFPNYSSELNVNALELDDSALYLCASSLDRHYEQYFGPGTRLTVT.

CDR3 sequence: CAWSESRGDGAVRNTIYF. The CDR3 bases are TGTGCCTGGAGCGAATCCAGGGGGGACGGAGCCGTCCGAAACACCATATATTTT. The V gene is TRBV30, the J gene TRBJ1-3, with 7 bases aligning to TRBD1. The CDR3 is 18 residues long. The junction had 19 bases not matched to a gene; V was cut back by 3 bases and J by 5 bases. Per the germline V gene, CDR1 is GTSNPN and CDR2 is SVGIG (reference sequence).

As for this clone: The junction does not match germline at one end; this may be a read error. This chain uses TRBV7-7 with TRBJ2-5; 12 nucleotides match TRBD2. Germline V gene sequence: CDR1 SSHAT, CDR2 FNYEAQ (reference sequence). This CDR3 is built from 15 residues. The CDR3 is CASSKTSGSQETQYF. The CDR3 bases are TGTGCTAGCAGCAAGACTAGCGGGAGTCAAGAGACCCAGTACTTC.

The rearrangement uses TRBV4-1 and TRBJ1-1, with TRBD1 matching over 7 bases. V lost 4 bases, J lost 3 bases, and 8 bases stayed unmatched. CDR1 and CDR2 from the germline V gene are MGHRA and YSYEKL. The CDR3 extends over 15 amino acids. CDR3 nucleotide sequence: TGCGCCAGCAGCCGCTTTGACAGGGTCGACACTGAAGCTTTCTTT. Translating it yields CASSRFDRVDTEAFF.

The J gene is TRBJ1-1, the V gene TRBV27; 8 positions agree with TRBD1. This CDR3 comprises 17 residues. The V gene's germline CDR1 is MNHEY and CDR2 SMNVEV (reference sequence). V gave up 0 bases and J gave up 0 bases; unmatched junction bases: 6. The CDR3 sequence: CASSLSLGTGMNTEAFF. DNA of the CDR3: TGTGCCAGCAGTTTATCTTTAGGGACAGGTATGAACACTGAAGCTTTCTTT.

This sequence joins TRBV27 and TRBJ1-2; a weak D match, TRBD1 (6 bases). This CDR3 contains 13 residues. Germline CDR1 reads MNHEY; CDR2 reads SMNVEV (reference sequence). V lost 5 bases and J 2 bases, leaving 9 bases between the germline ends. The CDR3 spells CASSGQWNYGYTF. CDR3 bases: TGTGCCAGCAGTGGACAGTGGAACTATGGCTACACCTTC.

This clone was seen only once. This chain joins TRBV19 and TRBJ1-1, with 9 bases matching TRBD1. Germline V CDR1 and CDR2: LNHDA, SQIVND (reference sequence). The CDR3 is 15 amino acids. With V trimmed by 4 bases and J by 4 bases, 7 bases remained unmatched. CDR3 sequence reads: CASSRIGTGTTEAFF. In nucleotides, the CDR3 is TGTGCCAGTAGTAGAATTGGGACAGGGACCACTGAAGCTTTCTTT.